The 10 T cell receptor beta chains in this list originate from one sample, sequenced in a study of human T cells and chemical hapten exposure. TCRdb reprocessed the RACE reads via MiXCR and lists one record per CDR3 protein. The profile covers more than 95,000 distinct CDR3 sequences, with 9% to 14% appearing a single time and around 1.5% taken by the ten largest. Time point denoted: patch test 1, 2 weeks after DPC sensitization. Treatment defined: therapeutic diphenylcyclopropenone sensitization with weekly scalp DPC. Sequencing was performed on whole blood, taken in connection with sensitization to the hapten diphenylcyclopropenone (DPC). These receptors came from a woman in her fifties or sixties with alopecia areata. Some clones in this sample may be carry-over from other donors' samples.

The chain carries TRBV7-2 and TRBJ1-4; a weak D match, TRBD1 (5 bases). The CDR3 totals 15 residues. Germline values: CDR1 SGHTA, CDR2 FQGNSA. V lost 1 base, J lost 7 bases, and 13 bases lay in between. CDR3 amino acids: CASSLVLGQGEKLFF. CDR3 in DNA: TGTGCCAGCAGCTTAGTTCTAGGGCAGGGTGAAAAACTGTTTTTT.

This clonotype was seen more than once but under ten times. This chain joins TRBV5-1 and TRBJ2-7; no reliable D call. Germline-derived CDR1 and CDR2 are SGHRS and YFSETQ. V was cut by 4 bases and J by 0 bases, with 14 bases left in between. The CDR3 totals 15 residues. The CDR3 nucleotides are TGCGCCAGCAGCGTGGACCCGGGTCGCTCCTACGAGCAGTACTTC. Translation gives CASSVDPGRSYEQYF.

Only a few counts were recorded for this clonotype. The chain has TRBV20-1 and TRBJ1-4; no definite D call. Germline CDR1 and CDR2: DFQATT and SNEGSKA (reference sequence). This CDR3 has 14 residues. V shed 2 bases and J shed 8 bases, with 15 bases lying between them. CDR3 amino acids: CSARLGPESEKLFF. The CDR3 coding sequence is TGCAGTGCTAGATTGGGCCCAGAGTCGGAAAAACTGTTTTTT.

This clonotype was detected only a few times. The J gene is TRBJ2-1, the V gene TRBV18; TRBD1 matches 7 bases. The CDR3 sequence is 14 residues long. The junction had 0 bases not matched to a gene; V was cut back by 2 bases and J by 2 bases. Germline-derived CDR1 and CDR2 are KGHSH and LQKENI. CDR3 coding DNA: TGTGCCAGCTCACCAGGACAGGCCTACAATGAGCAGTTCTTC. This gives the protein CASSPGQAYNEQFF.

The genes are TRBV11-2 and TRBJ2-3; D is unresolved. V was shortened by 8 bases and J by 2 bases, with 14 bases between the two germline ends. The germline CDR1 and CDR2 sequences are SGHAT and FQNNGV. The CDR3 contains 14 residues. The CDR3 here is CASGTSVPTDTQYF. The CDR3 DNA follows: TGTGCCAGCGGTACTTCCGTCCCCACAGATACGCAGTATTTT.

The chain links TRBV28 to TRBJ1-1, with D possibly being TRBD1 (6 bases). This CDR3 is 11 amino acids long. Trimming removed 5 bases at V and 10 bases at J, with 11 bases between. From germline, CDR1 is MDHEN and CDR2 SYDVKM. The CDR3 DNA follows: TGTGCCAGCAGTCATACAGGGAGAGCTTTCTTT. Amino acid sequence: CASSHTGRAFF.

This chain connects TRBV20-1 to TRBJ1-2; D ambiguous. This CDR3 has 12 amino acids. The V gene lost 3 bases and the J gene lost 7 bases, with 12 bases spanning the gap. The germline V gene has CDR1 DFQATT and CDR2 SNEGSKA (reference sequence). The CDR3 coding sequence is TGCAGTGCTAGCCTAGGTGCGGCTGGCTACACCTTC. Its translation: CSASLGAAGYTF.

This sequence joins TRBV28 and TRBJ2-7; D gene ambiguous. Trimming left V 3 bases short and J 1 base short, with 13 bases between. Germline V lookup: CDR1 MDHEN, CDR2 SYDVKM. The CDR3 is made up of 15 amino acids. The DNA for the CDR3 is TGTGCCAGCAGTTTTTATAGAGGTGCTTCCTACGAGCAGTACTTC. It yields the protein CASSFYRGASYEQYF.

This clonotype was seen a few times. The V call is TRBV3-1, the J call TRBJ1-6; D is unclear. V was trimmed by 4 bases and J by 9 bases, leaving 10 bases between them. CDR3 length: 13 amino acids. Germline CDR1 reads LGHDT; CDR2 reads YNNKEL (reference sequence). The CDR3: CASSPADLSPLHF. Written as DNA, the CDR3 is TGTGCCAGCAGCCCGGCGGACCTTTCACCCCTCCACTTT.

Only a few counts were recorded for this clonotype. The chain joins TRBV7-9 to TRBJ1-6, with TRBD1 as a possible D gene (5 bases). There are 17 residues in the CDR3. V was trimmed by 5 bases and J by 7 bases, leaving 21 bases between them. Per germline, CDR1 SEHNR and CDR2 FQNEAQ (reference sequence). The CDR3 loop is CASSREGGSGGNSPLHF. CDR3 bases: TGTGCCAGCAGCCGAGAAGGCGGTTCGGGGGGAAATTCACCCCTCCACTTT.